These 6 T cell receptor beta chains came from one sample sequenced in a study of cytomegalovirus exposure and HLA in healthy donors. Clones were sequenced by immunoSEQ multiplex PCR, and TCRdb holds only the in-frame ones, with some missing. The repertoire holds approximately 65,000 clones, with 85% to 95% as singletons. Source material: PBMCs. The receptors originated from a woman younger than 35 in good health and CMV-seronegative.

The chain carries TRBV6-1 and TRBJ2-2, with 10 bases identical to TRBD1. Trimming removed 5 bases from V and 5 bases from J; junction bases left unmatched: 5. Per the germline V gene, CDR1 is MNHNS and CDR2 is SASEGT. The CDR3 extends over 15 amino acids. This chain's CDR3 is CASSHGTGETGELFF. The CDR3 DNA reads TGTGCCAGCAGTCATGGGACAGGGGAGACCGGGGAGCTGTTTTTT.

The chain joins TRBV4-2 to TRBJ1-2; D is undetermined. Trimming took off 0 bases at V and 8 bases at J, with 10 bases between the two ends. Germline assignment: CDR1 LGHNA and CDR2 YNFKEQ. The CDR3 has 13 residues. CDR3 in amino acids: CASSQEQVGGYTF. Written as DNA, the CDR3 is TGTGCCAGCAGCCAAGAGCAGGTTGGCGGCTACACCTTC.

This sequence joins TRBV6-5 and TRBJ1-4; 10 positions match TRBD1. Looked up from germline, CDR1 is MNHEY and CDR2 is SVGAGI. J was trimmed by 6 bases and V by 2 bases; bases with no gene match: 3. The CDR3 runs 15 residues. The CDR3 DNA reads as TGTGCCAGCAGTTACGGCGGGACAGGGGATGAAAAACTGTTTTTT. This translates into CASSYGGTGDEKLFF.

The rearrangement links TRBV6-1 to TRBJ2-7; D is unresolved. V dropped 1 base and J dropped 6 bases, with 16 bases sitting between them. Per the germline V gene, CDR1 is MNHNS and CDR2 is SASEGT. The CDR3 has 15 amino acids. As DNA, the CDR3 is TGTGCCAGCAGTGAAGGGCAGGCCTCCCTCCGCGAGCAGTACTTC. Protein sequence: CASSEGQASLREQYF.

The V and J genes are TRBV7-9 and TRBJ1-2; D perhaps matches TRBD1 (5 bases). With 6 bases removed from V and 8 bases from J, the gap between germline ends came to 16 bases. Germline-derived CDR1 and CDR2 are SEHNR and FQNEAQ (reference sequence). CDR3 length: 13 amino acids. In nucleotides, the CDR3 is TGTGCCAGCAGGGGGGAGGGGTCTGACGGCTACACCTTC. Translated, it gives CASRGEGSDGYTF.

This chain connects TRBV10-1 to TRBJ2-7; 11 positions agree with TRBD2. Losses at the gene ends were 11 bases for V and 0 bases for J; bases not matched to a gene: 9. Germline CDR1 and CDR2: WNHNN and SYGVQD (reference sequence). The CDR3 length is 15 residues. The CDR3 sequence is CAGGLGLADSYEQYF. The CDR3 DNA sequence: TGCGCCGGTGGACTGGGACTAGCGGACTCCTACGAGCAGTACTTC.